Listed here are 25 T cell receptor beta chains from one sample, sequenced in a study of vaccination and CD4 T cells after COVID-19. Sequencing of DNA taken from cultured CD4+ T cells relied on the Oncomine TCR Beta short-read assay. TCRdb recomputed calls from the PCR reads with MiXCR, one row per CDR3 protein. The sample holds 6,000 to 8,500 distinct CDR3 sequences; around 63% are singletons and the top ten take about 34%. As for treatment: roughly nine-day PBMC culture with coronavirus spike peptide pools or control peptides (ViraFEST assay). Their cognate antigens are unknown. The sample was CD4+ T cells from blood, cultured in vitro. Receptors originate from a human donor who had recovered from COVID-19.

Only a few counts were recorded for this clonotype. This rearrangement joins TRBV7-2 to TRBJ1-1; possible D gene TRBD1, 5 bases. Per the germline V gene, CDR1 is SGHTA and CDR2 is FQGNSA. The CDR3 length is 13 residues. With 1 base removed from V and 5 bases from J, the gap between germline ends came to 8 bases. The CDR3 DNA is TGTGCCAGCAGCTTAGGGGGGGGGACTGAAGCTTTCTTT. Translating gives CASSLGGGTEAFF.

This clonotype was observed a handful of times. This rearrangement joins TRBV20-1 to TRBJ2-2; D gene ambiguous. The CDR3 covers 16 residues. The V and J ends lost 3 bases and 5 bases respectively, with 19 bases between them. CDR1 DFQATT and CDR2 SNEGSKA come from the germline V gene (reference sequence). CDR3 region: CSASTGVTLTTGELFF. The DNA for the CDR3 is TGCAGTGCTAGTACGGGCGTGACATTGACTACCGGGGAGCTGTTTTTT.

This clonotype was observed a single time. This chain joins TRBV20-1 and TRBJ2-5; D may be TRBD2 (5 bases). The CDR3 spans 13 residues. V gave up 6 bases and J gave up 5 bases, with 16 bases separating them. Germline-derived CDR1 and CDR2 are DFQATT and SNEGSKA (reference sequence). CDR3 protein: CSADKGGRETQYF. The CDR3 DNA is TGCAGTGCCGATAAAGGAGGCCGGGAGACCCAGTACTTC.

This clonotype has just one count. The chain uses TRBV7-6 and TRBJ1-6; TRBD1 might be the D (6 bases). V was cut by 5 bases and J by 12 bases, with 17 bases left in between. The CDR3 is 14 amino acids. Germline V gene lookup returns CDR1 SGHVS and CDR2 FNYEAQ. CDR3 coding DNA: TGTGCCAGCAGCCCAGGGACACCCTCAAGACCCCTCCACTTT. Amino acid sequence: CASSPGTPSRPLHF.

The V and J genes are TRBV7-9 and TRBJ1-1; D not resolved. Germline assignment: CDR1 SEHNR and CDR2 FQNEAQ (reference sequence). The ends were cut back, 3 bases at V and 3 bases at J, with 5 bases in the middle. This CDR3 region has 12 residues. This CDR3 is CASSFSDTEAFF. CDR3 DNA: TGTGCCAGCAGCTTTTCAGACACTGAAGCTTTCTTT.

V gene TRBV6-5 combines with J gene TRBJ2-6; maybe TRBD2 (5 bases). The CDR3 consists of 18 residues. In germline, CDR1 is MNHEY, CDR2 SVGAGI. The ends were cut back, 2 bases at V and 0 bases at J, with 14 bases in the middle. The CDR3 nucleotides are TGTGCCAGCAGTTACGGCCTAGCCGTGGGCTCTGGGGCCAACGTCCTGACTTTC. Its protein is CASSYGLAVGSGANVLTF.

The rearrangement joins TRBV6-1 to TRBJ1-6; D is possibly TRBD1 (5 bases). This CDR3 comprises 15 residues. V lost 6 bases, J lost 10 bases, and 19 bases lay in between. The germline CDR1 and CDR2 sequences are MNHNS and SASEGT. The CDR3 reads CASSQGGRVDSPLHF. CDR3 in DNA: TGTGCCAGCAGCCAAGGTGGCAGGGTGGACTCACCCCTCCACTTT.

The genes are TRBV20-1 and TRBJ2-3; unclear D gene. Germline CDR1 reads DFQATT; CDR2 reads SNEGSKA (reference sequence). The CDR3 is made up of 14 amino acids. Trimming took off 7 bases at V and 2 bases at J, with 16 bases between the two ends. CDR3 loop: CSVRRDRNTDTQYF. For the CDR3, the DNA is TGCAGTGTCAGACGAGACCGAAACACAGATACGCAGTATTTT.

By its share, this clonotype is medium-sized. The DNA for the CDR3 is TGTGCCATCAGCCGACAGGGGGCAGTGGACTATGGCTACACCTTC. Translated: CAISRQGAVDYGYTF. The chain carries TRBV10-3 and TRBJ1-2; 10 nucleotides match TRBD1. The CDR3 is 15 amino acids. V lost 6 bases and J lost 3; bases outside the gene matches: 7. Germline CDR1 and CDR2: ENHRY and SYGVKD.

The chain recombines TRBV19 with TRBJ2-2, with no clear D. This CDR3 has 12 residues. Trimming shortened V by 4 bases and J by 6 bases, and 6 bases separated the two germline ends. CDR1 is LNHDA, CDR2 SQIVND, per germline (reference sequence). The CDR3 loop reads CASSNYAGELFF. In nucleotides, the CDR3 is TGTGCCAGTAGTAATTACGCCGGGGAGCTGTTTTTT.

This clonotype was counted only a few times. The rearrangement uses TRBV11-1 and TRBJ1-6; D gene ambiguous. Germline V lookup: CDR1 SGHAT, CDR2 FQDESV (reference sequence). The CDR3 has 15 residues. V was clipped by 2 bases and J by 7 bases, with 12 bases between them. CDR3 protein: CASSLSPVENSPLHF. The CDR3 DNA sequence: TGTGCCAGCAGCTTAAGTCCCGTTGAGAATTCACCCCTCCACTTT.

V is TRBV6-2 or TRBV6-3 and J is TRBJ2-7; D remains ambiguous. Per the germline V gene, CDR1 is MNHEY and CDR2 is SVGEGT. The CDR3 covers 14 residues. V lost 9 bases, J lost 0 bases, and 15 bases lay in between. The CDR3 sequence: CASQRLYNSYEQYF. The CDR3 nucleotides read TGTGCCAGTCAACGACTGTATAACTCCTACGAGCAGTACTTC.

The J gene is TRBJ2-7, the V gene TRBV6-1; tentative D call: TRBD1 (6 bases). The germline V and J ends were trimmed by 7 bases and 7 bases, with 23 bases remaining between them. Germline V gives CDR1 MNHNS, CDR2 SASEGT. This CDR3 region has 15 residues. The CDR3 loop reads CASTPAKAGAGEQYF. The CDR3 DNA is TGTGCCAGCACCCCAGCGAAGGCAGGGGCCGGGGAGCAGTACTTC.

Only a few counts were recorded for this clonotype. Here the CDR3 reads CASRSLAGGHTDTQYF. In DNA, the CDR3 is TGTGCCAGCAGATCCTTAGCGGGAGGGCACACAGATACGCAGTATTTT. This chain connects TRBV27 to TRBJ2-3, with 11 bases fitting TRBD2. Germline trimming cut 6 bases from V and 2 bases from J; bases unmatched to any gene: 7. This CDR3 comprises 16 residues. Germline V lookup: CDR1 MNHEY, CDR2 SMNVEV (reference sequence).

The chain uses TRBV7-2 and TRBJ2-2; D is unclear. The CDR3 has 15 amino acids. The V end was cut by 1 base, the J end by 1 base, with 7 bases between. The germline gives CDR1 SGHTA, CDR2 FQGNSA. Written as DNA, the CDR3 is TGTGCCAGCAGCTTAGTTCGTATGAACACCGGGGAGCTGTTTTTT. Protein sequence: CASSLVRMNTGELFF.

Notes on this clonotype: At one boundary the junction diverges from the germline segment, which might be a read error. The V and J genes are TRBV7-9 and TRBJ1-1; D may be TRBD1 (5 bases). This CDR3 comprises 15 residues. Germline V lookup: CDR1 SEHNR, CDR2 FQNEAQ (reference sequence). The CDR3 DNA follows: TGTGCCAGCAGCCCCGCCGGCCGGAGGGGCACTGAAGTTTTCTTT. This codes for CASSPAGRRGTEVFF.

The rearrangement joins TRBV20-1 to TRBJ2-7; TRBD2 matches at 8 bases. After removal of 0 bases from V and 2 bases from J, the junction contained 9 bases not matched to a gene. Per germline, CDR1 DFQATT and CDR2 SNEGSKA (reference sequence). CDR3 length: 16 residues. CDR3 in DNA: TGCAGTGCTAGAGATTATGTACTAGCGGTAACCTACGAGCAGTACTTC. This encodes CSARDYVLAVTYEQYF.

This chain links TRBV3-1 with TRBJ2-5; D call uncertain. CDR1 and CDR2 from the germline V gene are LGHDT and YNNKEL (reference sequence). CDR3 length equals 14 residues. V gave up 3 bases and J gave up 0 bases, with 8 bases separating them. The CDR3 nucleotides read TGTGCCAGCAGCCACCTTGGTTACCAAGAGACCCAGTACTTC. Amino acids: CASSHLGYQETQYF.

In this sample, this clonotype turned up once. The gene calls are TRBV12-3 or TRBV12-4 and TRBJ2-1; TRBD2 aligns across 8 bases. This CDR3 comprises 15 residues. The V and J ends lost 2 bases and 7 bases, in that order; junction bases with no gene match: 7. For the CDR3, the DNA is TGTGCCAGCAGTTTAACTAGCGGAACTTGGAATGAGCAGTTCTTC. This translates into CASSLTSGTWNEQFF.

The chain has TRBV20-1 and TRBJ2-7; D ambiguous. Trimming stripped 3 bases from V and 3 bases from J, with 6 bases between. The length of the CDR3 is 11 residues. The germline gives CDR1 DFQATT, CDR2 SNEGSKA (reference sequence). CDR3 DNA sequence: TGCAGTGCTAGGGTCCACTACGAGCAGTACTTC. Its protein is CSARVHYEQYF.

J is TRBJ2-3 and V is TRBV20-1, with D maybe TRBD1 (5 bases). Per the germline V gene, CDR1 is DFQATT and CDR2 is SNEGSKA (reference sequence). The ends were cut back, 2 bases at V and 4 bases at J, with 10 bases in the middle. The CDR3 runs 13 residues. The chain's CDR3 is CSARPGNPDTQYF. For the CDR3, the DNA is TGCAGTGCTAGACCAGGGAATCCAGATACGCAGTATTTT.

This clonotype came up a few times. In nucleotides, the CDR3 is TGTGCCAGCAGCCACAGTACTAGCGGGAGCCCCTACGAGCAGTACTTC. It is translated as CASSHSTSGSPYEQYF. The rearrangement links TRBV7-2 to TRBJ2-7, with TRBD2 matching 11 bases. This CDR3 has 16 amino acids. Germline loops: CDR1 SGHTA, CDR2 FQGNSA. The junction had 8 bases not matched to a gene; V was cut back by 5 bases and J by 2 bases.

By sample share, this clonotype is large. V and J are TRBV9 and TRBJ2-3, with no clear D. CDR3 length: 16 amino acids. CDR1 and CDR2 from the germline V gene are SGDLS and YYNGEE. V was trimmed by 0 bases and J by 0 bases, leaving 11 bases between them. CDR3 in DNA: TGTGCCAGCAGCGTAGTCGGGCTTACTAGCACAGATACGCAGTATTTT. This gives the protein CASSVVGLTSTDTQYF.

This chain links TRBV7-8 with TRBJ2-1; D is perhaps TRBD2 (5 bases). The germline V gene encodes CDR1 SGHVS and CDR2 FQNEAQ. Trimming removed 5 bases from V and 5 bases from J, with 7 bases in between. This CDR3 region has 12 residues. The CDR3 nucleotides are TGTGCCAGCAGCGGGAGAGACAATGAGCAGTTCTTC. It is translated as CASSGRDNEQFF.

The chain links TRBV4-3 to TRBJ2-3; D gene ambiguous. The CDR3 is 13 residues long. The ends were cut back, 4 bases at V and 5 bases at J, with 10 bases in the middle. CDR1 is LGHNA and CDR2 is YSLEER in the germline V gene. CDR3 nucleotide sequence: TGCGCCAGCAGCCGAGAGAGAAGAGATACGCAGTATTTT. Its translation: CASSRERRDTQYF.